A single sample gave rise to the 26 T cell receptor beta chains below, sequenced in a study of T cell changes during pregnancy in multiple sclerosis. The assay was immunoSEQ multiplex PCR, and TCRdb's table has in-frame clones only and misses some. The repertoire holds about 55,000 clones, with 85% to 90% as singletons. The source was CD4+ T cells from peripheral blood mononuclear cells, collected in the first trimester of pregnancy. These receptors all come from a female donor with multiple sclerosis, enrolled in a pregnancy study.

The J gene is TRBJ2-5, the V gene TRBV5-1, with TRBD2 matching 7 bases. Germline loops: CDR1 SGHRS, CDR2 YFSETQ. The ends lost 4 bases at V and 2 bases at J; junction bases unmatched: 8. There are 15 residues in the CDR3. CDR3 nucleotides: TGCGCCAGCAGCCCGAGCCTAGCGGTTCAAGAGACCCAGTACTTC. This codes for CASSPSLAVQETQYF. The full variable domain, completed using reference TRBV5-1 and TRBJ2-5, is KAGVTQTPRYLIKTRGQQVTLSCSPISGHRSVSWYQQTPGQGLQFLFEYFSETQRNKGNFPGRFSGRQFSNSRSEMNVSTLELGDSALYLCASSPSLAVQETQYFGPGTRLLVL.

This clone came up a few times. V and J are TRBV6-1 and TRBJ1-5; TRBD1 might be the D (5 bases). This CDR3 is built from 14 residues. CDR1 and CDR2 from the germline V gene are MNHNS and SASEGT. Between the trimmed V and J ends, which lost 8 bases and 1 base, there was a span of 12 bases. The CDR3, as DNA: TGTGCCAGCTGCCGGGGGGGGAGCAATCAGCCCCAGCATTTT. It encodes CASCRGGSNQPQHF.

CDR3 amino acids: CASSESLTVYSNQPQHF. CDR3 DNA sequence: TGTGCCAGCAGTGAATCACTGACAGTTTATAGCAATCAGCCCCAGCATTTT. The V gene is TRBV6-1, the J gene TRBJ1-5, with TRBD1 as a possible D gene (5 bases). The CDR3 contains 17 residues. Trimming pared 2 bases from V and 0 bases from J, leaving 14 bases between. Germline-derived CDR1 and CDR2 are MNHNS and SASEGT.

The chain is built from TRBV6-5 and TRBJ2-7; a possible D gene is TRBD2 (5 bases). There are 12 residues in the CDR3. CDR1 is MNHEY and CDR2 is SVGAGI in the germline V gene. Trimming removed 4 bases from V and 6 bases from J, with 10 bases in between. CDR3 sequence (DNA): TGTGCCAGCAGTTTTGGCGCGGGCGAGCAGTACTTC. This translates into CASSFGAGEQYF.

This clone has just one count. V is TRBV10-3 and J is TRBJ2-7, with 7 bases that match TRBD2. V gave up 6 bases and J gave up 4 bases; unmatched junction bases: 12. CDR3 size: 15 residues. CDR1 and CDR2 from the germline V gene are ENHRY and SYGVKD. Written as DNA, the CDR3 is TGTGCCATCAGCCTAGGGAGGGGCGGCGGATACGAGCAGTACTTC. This sequence encodes CAISLGRGGGYEQYF.

The chain carries TRBV2 and TRBJ1-1, with D maybe TRBD1 (6 bases). CDR1 is SNHLY, CDR2 FYNNEI, per germline. The ends were cut back, 5 bases at V and 0 bases at J, with 16 bases in the middle. The CDR3 is 16 residues long. The CDR3 here is CASSHWTVSMNTEAFF. The DNA of the CDR3 is TGTGCCAGCAGTCATTGGACAGTCTCCATGAACACTGAAGCTTTCTTT.

In its sample, this clone was seen once. The J gene is TRBJ2-5, the V gene TRBV7-2; TRBD2 is a possible D gene (6 bases). The CDR3 is made up of 13 amino acids. Between the trimmed V and J ends, which lost 7 bases and 5 bases, there was a span of 14 bases. The germline V gene encodes CDR1 SGHTA and CDR2 FQGNSA. The CDR3 loop reads CASNRRRGETQYF. The CDR3 DNA follows: TGTGCCAGCAATAGACGGAGGGGTGAGACCCAGTACTTC.

The chain couples TRBV2 to TRBJ2-7, with TRBD1 matching 7 bases. Germline loops: CDR1 SNHLY, CDR2 FYNNEI. This CDR3 has 13 amino acids. V shed 8 bases and J 2 bases; nucleotides not matched to a gene: 6. The CDR3 spells CASSRDSTYEQYF. The CDR3, as DNA: TGTGCCAGCTCTAGGGACAGCACCTACGAGCAGTACTTC.

V usage is TRBV18 and J usage is TRBJ1-4, with D possibly being TRBD1 (5 bases). CDR3 length: 15 amino acids. The V gene lost 5 bases and the J gene lost 2 bases, with 12 bases spanning the gap. CDR1 is KGHSH, CDR2 LQKENI, per germline. For the CDR3, the DNA is TGTGCCAGCTCAACGGCAGGGAAGACTAATGAAAAACTGTTTTTT. Amino acids: CASSTAGKTNEKLFF.

The chain combines TRBV5-5 with TRBJ2-3; 13 nucleotides match TRBD2. Germline V gives CDR1 SGHKS, CDR2 YYEKEE (reference sequence). V gave up 2 bases and J gave up 5 bases; unmatched junction bases: 8. CDR3 length equals 17 residues. The CDR3 protein is CASSFRTSGGPRDTQYF. The CDR3 DNA sequence: TGTGCCAGCAGCTTCCGGACTAGCGGGGGACCAAGAGATACGCAGTATTTT.

This chain links TRBV28 with TRBJ2-3; no clear D gene. The ends were cut back, 5 bases at V and 1 base at J, with 13 bases in the middle. Germline CDR1 reads MDHEN; CDR2 reads SYDVKM. The CDR3 sequence is 15 residues long. The CDR3 DNA reads as TGTGCCAGCAGTCTAGGAAGGTGGGGCACAGATACGCAGTATTTT. This encodes CASSLGRWGTDTQYF.

The chain has TRBV5-5 and TRBJ2-1, with 16 bases aligning to TRBD2. This CDR3 region has 17 residues. V lost 4 bases and J lost 6; bases outside the gene matches: 7. Germline CDR1 reads SGHKS; CDR2 reads YYEKEE (reference sequence). CDR3 sequence (DNA): TGTGCCAGCAGCCCTGGGACTAGCGGGAGGGCCGTCAATGAGCAGTTCTTC. It codes for CASSPGTSGRAVNEQFF.

The rearrangement links TRBV9 to TRBJ1-1; 9 nucleotides line up with TRBD1. V shed 0 bases, J shed 4 bases, and the junction held 1 base outside the gene matches. Germline V gene sequence: CDR1 SGDLS, CDR2 YYNGEE. The CDR3 has 14 amino acids. As DNA, the CDR3 is TGTGCCAGCAGCGTAGGGGGACAGGGCACTGAAGCTTTCTTT. Its protein product is CASSVGGQGTEAFF.

The chain has TRBV29-1 and TRBJ2-7; the D is unclear. Looked up from germline, CDR1 is SQVTM and CDR2 is ANQGSEA. CDR3 length: 11 residues. Trimming pared 2 bases from V and 7 bases from J, leaving 9 bases between. CDR3 region: CSVEWVGEQYF. CDR3 in DNA: TGCAGCGTTGAATGGGTCGGGGAGCAGTACTTC.

This rearrangement joins TRBV15 to TRBJ1-2; 7 nucleotides align to TRBD1. The CDR3 spans 16 residues. V was pared by 4 bases and J by 4 bases, with 12 bases of the junction left unmatched. The germline CDR1 and CDR2 sequences are LNHNV and YYDKDF (reference sequence). The CDR3 here is CATSKRATGARYGYTF. The CDR3, as DNA: TGTGCCACCAGCAAAAGGGCTACAGGGGCGCGCTATGGCTACACCTTC.

The V gene is TRBV28, the J gene TRBJ2-5, with D possibly matching TRBD1 (5 bases). CDR3 length: 14 amino acids. The germline V gene encodes CDR1 MDHEN and CDR2 SYDVKM. Trimming pared 5 bases from V and 2 bases from J, leaving 12 bases between. The CDR3 protein is CASSPIQGQETQYF. CDR3 DNA sequence: TGTGCCAGCAGTCCTATTCAGGGTCAAGAGACCCAGTACTTC.

This clone showed up just once. The gene calls are TRBV7-9 and TRBJ2-1; maybe TRBD2 (6 bases). With 5 bases removed from V and 4 bases from J, the gap between germline ends came to 21 bases. Germline V gene data show CDR1 as SEHNR and CDR2 as FQNEAQ (reference sequence). This CDR3 has 17 amino acids. CDR3 nucleotide sequence: TGTGCCAGCAGCCTACTAGCACGGAGTAAGGTTTACAATGAGCAGTTCTTC. Translating it yields CASSLLARSKVYNEQFF.

J is TRBJ1-2 and V is TRBV4-1; TRBD1 aligns across 10 bases. This CDR3 contains 14 residues. CDR1 is MGHRA, CDR2 YSYEKL, per germline. The V gene end was trimmed by 4 bases and the J gene end by 7 bases; junction bases not matched to a gene: 6. The chain's CDR3 is CASSPRQGAAGYTF. The CDR3 DNA sequence: TGCGCCAGCAGCCCTCGACAGGGGGCGGCTGGCTACACCTTC.

The rearrangement joins TRBV5-4 to TRBJ2-7, with TRBD2 matching 9 bases. Germline CDR1 is SGHNT and CDR2 is YYREEE (reference sequence). V lost 2 bases and J lost 0; bases outside the gene matches: 0. The CDR3 contains 14 residues. As DNA, the CDR3 is TGTGCCAGCAGCTTAGCGGGGGGCTCCTACGAGCAGTACTTC. This translates into CASSLAGGSYEQYF.

V and J are TRBV6-6 and TRBJ2-6; no firm D call. Germline values: CDR1 MNHNY, CDR2 SVGAGI (reference sequence). The CDR3 consists of 13 residues. Trimming removed 4 bases at V and 2 bases at J, with 3 bases between. CDR3 sequence (DNA): TGTGCCAGCAGTTCAGCTGGGGCCAACGTCCTGACTTTC. It translates to CASSSAGANVLTF.

J is TRBJ2-2 and V is TRBV2; D is undetermined. Germline V gene data show CDR1 as SNHLY and CDR2 as FYNNEI. Trimming removed 7 bases at V and 2 bases at J, with 11 bases between. This CDR3 has 14 residues. CDR3 sequence reads: CASKKSQNTGELFF. CDR3 nucleotide sequence: TGTGCCAGCAAGAAGTCACAAAACACCGGGGAGCTGTTTTTT.

The chain couples TRBV25-1 to TRBJ1-2, with D perhaps TRBD1 (5 bases). Deletions cut 7 bases from V and 8 bases from J, with 20 bases between. The CDR3 totals 14 residues. The germline V gene encodes CDR1 MGHDK and CDR2 SYGVNS. CDR3 coding DNA: TGTGCCAGCACCATGTCCGGGAGGGGCGGAGGCTACACCTTC. It yields the protein CASTMSGRGGGYTF.

The CDR3 loop is CASSLEQGRWEQPQHF. CDR3 bases: TGTGCCAGCAGCTTAGAACAGGGGAGGTGGGAGCAGCCCCAGCATTTT. The rearrangement joins TRBV7-2 to TRBJ1-5; 7 bases match TRBD1. Germline loops: CDR1 SGHTA, CDR2 FQGNSA. Unmatched junction bases numbered 10, after V lost 1 base and J lost 7 bases. The CDR3 is 16 amino acids.

The rearrangement links TRBV18 to TRBJ1-1; no reliable D call. V lost 4 bases to trimming and J lost 1 base, with 7 bases between them. This CDR3 is built from 13 residues. The V gene's germline CDR1 is KGHSH and CDR2 LQKENI. CDR3 protein: CASSQQKNTEAFF. The CDR3 DNA reads TGTGCCAGCTCACAACAGAAGAACACTGAAGCTTTCTTT.

The J gene is TRBJ2-2, the V gene TRBV6-5; no reliable D call. Germline lookup yields CDR1 MNHEY and CDR2 SVGAGI. V lost 1 base to trimming and J lost 8 bases, with 17 bases between them. This CDR3 region has 16 residues. Written as DNA, the CDR3 is TGTGCCAGCAGTTACTTCGGTCCCGGAGAATCAGGGGAGCTGTTTTTT. Translated: CASSYFGPGESGELFF.

The rearrangement links TRBV7-2 to TRBJ2-3, with a possible D match to TRBD2 (7 bases). Germline CDR1 and CDR2: SGHTA and FQGNSA. The CDR3 length is 16 residues. The V gene lost 5 bases and the J gene lost 5 bases, with 20 bases spanning the gap. DNA of the CDR3: TGTGCCAGCAGCCCGCTTGGGAGGGGGGGACAAGATACGCAGTATTTT. Protein: CASSPLGRGGQDTQYF.